Reported below is one T cell receptor beta chain. Its antigen is unknown. This sample was included in a study of cytomegalovirus exposure and HLA in healthy donors. Trimming removed 2 bases from V and 1 base from J, with 8 bases in between. The CDR3 length is 14 residues. Germline loops: CDR1 KGHSH, CDR2 LQKENI. Repertoires were generated with immunoSEQ multiplex PCR, while TCRdb's copy carries only in-frame clones and drops some. The data show some 70,000 clones, 75% to 90% seen once. Notes on the study in general: A subsequent analysis found that TCR clusters from the first cohort also tended to co-occur in the 90 to 150 validation repertoires, with 94% of cluster scores above 0. According to the study, some 160 TCR beta chains were cytomegalovirus-associated. The dataset shows that most TCR sequences were rare, while some public TCRs occurred in many donors.

This clonotype was obtained from a young woman in good health and CMV-seronegative. The material sequenced was PBMCs. The chain is built from TRBV18 and TRBJ1-1; tentatively, D is TRBD1 (5 bases). CDR3 coding DNA: TGTGCCAGCTCACCAGGACAAACGAACACTGAAGCTTTCTTT. Its protein is CASSPGQTNTEAFF.